The 2 T cell receptor beta chains given below trace back to one sample, sequenced in a study of CD8+ T cells in alopecia areata. TCR sequencing used cDNA made by reverse transcription of extracted RNA. Profiling relied on immunoSEQ multiplex PCR, and the TCRdb table lists in-frame clones only, not all of them. The sample contains 140,000 to 150,000 clones, roughly 44% of which appear only once. The sample was CD4+ T cells sorted from blood. These receptors were taken from a human donor with alopecia areata.

CDR3: CASSLLGGSYNEQFF. DNA for the CDR3: TGTGCCAGCAGCTTATTGGGGGGATCCTACAATGAGCAGTTCTTC. The chain joins TRBV7-9 to TRBJ2-1, with TRBD2 as a possible D gene (6 bases). CDR3 size: 15 residues. Germline V CDR1 and CDR2: SEHNR, FQNEAQ (reference sequence). The ends were cut back, 2 bases at V and 1 base at J, with 9 bases in the middle.

V and J are TRBV28 and TRBJ2-5, with D perhaps matching TRBD2 (6 bases). Per the germline V gene, CDR1 is MDHEN and CDR2 is SYDVKM. Trimming removed 7 bases at V and 4 bases at J, with 22 bases between. This CDR3 is 16 amino acids long. CDR3 sequence (DNA): TGTGCCAGCACCGCCGTAAGGGGAGGTTGGGGAGAGACCCAGTACTTC. Amino acid sequence: CASTAVRGGWGETQYF.